This TCR beta chain was sequenced during a study of T-cell memory formation after mild COVID-19. Per germline, CDR1 SGHRS and CDR2 YFSETQ. The CDR3 totals 15 residues. The V gene lost 9 bases and the J gene lost 1 base, with 19 bases spanning the gap. TCRdb fed the 5' RACE reads into MiXCR, producing one record per CDR3 protein. Among hundreds of thousands of distinct CDR3 sequences, over 25% were seen once, and the ten largest hold less than 15%. The TCR was taken from an adult woman who had mild COVID-19 (a few samples of this study predate the infection). Cell type and time point are not known. Sequenced material: PBMCs or a T cell subset sorted from them (not recorded which). V is TRBV5-1 and J is TRBJ1-1; maybe TRBD1 (6 bases). CDR3 nucleotide sequence: TGCGCCACCAGGGAGGGGGAATGGGGGAACACTGAAGCTTTCTTT. This codes for CATREGEWGNTEAFF.